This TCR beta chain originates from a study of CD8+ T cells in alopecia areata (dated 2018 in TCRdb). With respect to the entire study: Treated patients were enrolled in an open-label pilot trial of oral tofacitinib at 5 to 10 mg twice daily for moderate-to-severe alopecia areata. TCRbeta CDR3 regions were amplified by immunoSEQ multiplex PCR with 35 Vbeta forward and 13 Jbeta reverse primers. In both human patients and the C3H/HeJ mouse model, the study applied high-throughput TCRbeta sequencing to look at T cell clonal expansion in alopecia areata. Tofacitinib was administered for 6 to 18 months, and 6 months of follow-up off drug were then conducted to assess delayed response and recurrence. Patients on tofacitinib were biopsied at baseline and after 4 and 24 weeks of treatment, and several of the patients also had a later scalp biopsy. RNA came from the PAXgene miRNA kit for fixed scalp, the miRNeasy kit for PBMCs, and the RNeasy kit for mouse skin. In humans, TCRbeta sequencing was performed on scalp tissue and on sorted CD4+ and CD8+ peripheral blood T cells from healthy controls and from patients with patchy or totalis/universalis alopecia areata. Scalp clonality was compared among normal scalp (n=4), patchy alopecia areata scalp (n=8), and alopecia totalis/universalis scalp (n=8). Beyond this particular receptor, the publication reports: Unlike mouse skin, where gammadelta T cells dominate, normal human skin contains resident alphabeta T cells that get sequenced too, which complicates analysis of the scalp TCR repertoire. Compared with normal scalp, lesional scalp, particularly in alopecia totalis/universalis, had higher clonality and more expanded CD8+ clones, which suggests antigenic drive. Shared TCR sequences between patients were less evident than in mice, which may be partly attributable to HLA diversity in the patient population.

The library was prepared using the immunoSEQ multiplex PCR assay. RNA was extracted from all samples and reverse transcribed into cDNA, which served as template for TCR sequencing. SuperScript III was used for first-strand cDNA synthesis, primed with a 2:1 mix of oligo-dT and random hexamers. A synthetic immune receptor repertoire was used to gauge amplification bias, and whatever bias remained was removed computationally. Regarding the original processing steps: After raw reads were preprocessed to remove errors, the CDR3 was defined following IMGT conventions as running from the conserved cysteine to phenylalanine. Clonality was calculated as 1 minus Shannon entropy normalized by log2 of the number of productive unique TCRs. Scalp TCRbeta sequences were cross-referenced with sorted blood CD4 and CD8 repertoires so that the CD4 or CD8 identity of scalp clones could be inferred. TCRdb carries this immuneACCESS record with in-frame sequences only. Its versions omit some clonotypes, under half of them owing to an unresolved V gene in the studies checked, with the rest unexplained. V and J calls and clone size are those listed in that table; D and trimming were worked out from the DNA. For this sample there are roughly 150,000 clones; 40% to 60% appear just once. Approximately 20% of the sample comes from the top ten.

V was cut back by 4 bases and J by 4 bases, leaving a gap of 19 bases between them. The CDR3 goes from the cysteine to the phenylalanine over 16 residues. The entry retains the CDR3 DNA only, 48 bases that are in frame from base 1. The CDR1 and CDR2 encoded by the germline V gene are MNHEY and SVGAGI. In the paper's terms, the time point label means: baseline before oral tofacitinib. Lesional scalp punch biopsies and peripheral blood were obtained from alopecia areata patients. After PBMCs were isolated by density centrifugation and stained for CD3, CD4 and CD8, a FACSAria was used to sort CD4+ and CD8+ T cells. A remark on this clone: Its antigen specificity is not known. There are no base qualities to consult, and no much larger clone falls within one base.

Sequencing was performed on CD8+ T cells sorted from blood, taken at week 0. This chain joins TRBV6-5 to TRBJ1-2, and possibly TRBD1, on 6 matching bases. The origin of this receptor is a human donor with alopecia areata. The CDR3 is CASSSSVGGGFYGYTF. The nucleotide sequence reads TGTGCCAGCAGTTCCTCTGTTGGAGGGGGATTCTATGGCTACACCTTC.